The rows below give T cell receptor beta chains drawn from one sample of a study of T-cell reconstitution after alpha-beta-depleted transplantation in children. TCRdb processed the PCR reads anew with MiXCR; each CDR3 protein has one entry. The sample contains about 610,000 distinct CDR3 sequences, about 10% of which appear only once. Sequenced here: PBMCs from the stem cell graft donor, sampled from the stem cell graft. These receptors came from a human donor who donated a stem cell graft to a child with acute myeloid leukemia. Both conserved end residues are part of each CDR3. The D gene is left open where the match is weak. Rows give clone size only sometimes, using once, few, many, or a class for an expanded clone.

TRBD2 | TRBJ2-5 | TRBV4-3 | NA | TGCGCCAGCAGACCGTTGACCGGGACTAGCGGGAGGGCCCAAGAGACCCAGTACTTC | CASRPLTGTSGRAQETQYF
TRBD2 | TRBJ2-7 | TRBV4-2 | NA | TGTGCCAGCAGCCAAGATGTGGGGGGAGGGCCCTACGAGCAGTACTTC | CASSQDVGGGPYEQYF
NA | TRBJ1-3 | TRBV7-2 | many | TGTGCCAGCCGAGGAAGGGAGGGAAACACCATATATTTT | CASRGREGNTIYF
TRBD2 | TRBJ2-1 | TRBV11-1 | many | TGTGCCAGCAGCTTAATTTCTAGCGGGAGTGACCCGACCTTTAATGAGCAGTTCTTC | CASSLISSGSDPTFNEQFF
NA | TRBJ2-5 | TRBV4-3 | NA | TGCGCCAGCAGCCAAGATAAAAGGCGGGAAGAGACCCAGTACTTC | CASSQDKRREETQYF
NA | TRBJ2-1 | TRBV4-1 | NA | TGCGCCAGCAGCCAAGAGAGGGCCACGTACAATGAGCAGTTCTTC | CASSQERATYNEQFF
TRBD2 | TRBJ2-1 | TRBV29-1 | many | TGCAGCGTTAACCCGGGACTATCGTCCTACAATGAGCAGTTCTTC | CSVNPGLSSYNEQFF
NA | TRBJ2-7 | TRBV6-1 | NA | TGTGCCAGCGGGAGATCGGGCGGACCCTTTTTAACGGACGAGCAGTACTTC | CASGRSGGPFLTDEQYF
TRBD2 | TRBJ2-7 | TRBV20-1 | NA | TGCAGTGCTAGAGCCGGGACTAGCGCGTTACGTTCCTACGAGCAGTACTTC | CSARAGTSALRSYEQYF
NA | TRBJ2-6 | TRBV20-1 | many | TGCAGTGCTATACAGTTCTCGGGGGCCAACGTCCTGACTTTC | CSAIQFSGANVLTF
NA | TRBJ2-1 | TRBV7-9 | NA | TGTGCCAGCAGCTTAGTGCCGGGAAAGGCCTACAATGAGCAGTTCTTC | CASSLVPGKAYNEQFF
NA | TRBJ2-3 | TRBV6-1 | NA | TGTGCCAGCAGCGGACAAAAACCCACAGATACGCAGTATTTT | CASSGQKPTDTQYF
NA | TRBJ1-2 | TRBV20-1 | few | TGCAGTGCTAGAGAGGTCGTGGGCAGGTCTGGCTACACCTTC | CSAREVVGRSGYTF
NA | TRBJ1-4 | TRBV19 | NA | TGTGCCGCAGTCCAAAGGCACGGGGCAACTAATGAAAAACTGTTTTTT | CAAVQRHGATNEKLFF
NA | TRBJ2-1 | TRBV29-1 | NA | TGCAGCGGGCGGGACCGGAGCTCCTACAATGAGCAGTTCTTC | CSGRDRSSYNEQFF
NA | TRBJ2-2 | TRBV15 | few | TGTGCCACCAGCGGGGGAGGCCCGAACACCGGGGAGCTGTTTTTT | CATSGGGPNTGELFF
NA | TRBJ2-7 | TRBV12-3/TRBV12-4 | NA | TGTGCCAGCAGTTTAGGTGCAAGCGGGCCCCCCTACGAGCAGTACTTC | CASSLGASGPPYEQYF
TRBD1 | TRBJ1-5 | TRBV12-3/TRBV12-4 | NA | TGTGCCAGCAGTTTCGGACAGGGACGCAATCAGCCCCAGCATTTT | CASSFGQGRNQPQHF
NA | TRBJ2-3 | TRBV29-1 | few | TGCAGCGTGGCCTATTCCGCAGATACGCAGTATTTT | CSVAYSADTQYF
NA | TRBJ2-7 | TRBV12-3/TRBV12-4 | many | TGTGCCAGCAGTGCGGTCTCCTCCTACGAGCAGTACTTC | CASSAVSSYEQYF
NA | TRBJ1-1 | TRBV30 | few | TGTGCCTGGAGTGTACGAGGGGGTGAAGCTTTCTTT | CAWSVRGGEAFF
NA | TRBJ2-5 | TRBV7-2 | NA | TGTGCCAGCAGCGCACGACCCGGAGGGCTAGGGACCCAGTACTTC | CASSARPGGLGTQYF
NA | TRBJ2-5 | TRBV25-1 | many | TGTGCCAGCAGTGAATCGGCAGGGAAAGAGACCCAGTACTTC | CASSESAGKETQYF
TRBD1 | TRBJ2-1 | TRBV4-3 | few | TGCGCCAGCAGCCAAGATGACAGGGGGGACTACAATGAGCAGTTCTTC | CASSQDDRGDYNEQFF
TRBD2 | TRBJ2-5 | TRBV4-2 | NA | TGTGCCAGCAGCCAAGTCGAGCGGGACGGAGAGACCCAGTACTTC | CASSQVERDGETQYF
TRBD2 | TRBJ2-2 | TRBV18 | NA | TGTGCCAGCTCAGTCAAAGCCGGGACTAGCGGTCCTAACACCGGGGAGCTGTTTTTT | CASSVKAGTSGPNTGELFF
NA | TRBJ2-5 | TRBV5-1 | NA | TGCGCCAGCAGCTTGGCCAGCAGAAAGCAAGAGACCCAGTACTTC | CASSLASRKQETQYF
TRBD2 | TRBJ2-1 | TRBV10-3 | few | TGTGCCATCAGCAGCCTACTAGCGGGAGATCGCTACAATGAGCAGTTCTTC | CAISSLLAGDRYNEQFF
NA | TRBJ2-2 | TRBV27 | NA | TGTGCCAGCATTTCCCAGGGCCGAGACGGGGAGCTGTTTTTT | CASISQGRDGELFF
NA | TRBJ2-5 | TRBV27 | few | TGTGCCAGCAGTCTAGCCGCAGCCGGGCGTAAAGAGACCCAGTACTTC | CASSLAAAGRKETQYF
NA | TRBJ1-3 | TRBV7-8 | many | TGTGCCAGCAGCTTAGTCCAGGGGCGAAACACCATATATTTT | CASSLVQGRNTIYF
NA | TRBJ1-5 | TRBV30 | few | TGTGCCTGGAGTGTACGGCAGCTAAATCAGCCCCAGCATTTT | CAWSVRQLNQPQHF
NA | TRBJ2-3 | TRBV30 | few | TGTGCCTGGAGTGTACATTCAGCGGGAGATACGCAGTATTTT | CAWSVHSAGDTQYF
NA | TRBJ2-3 | TRBV10-3 | many | TGTGCCATCAGTGAGCCGGGCTGGACGGGCAAGAGGGAAGATACGCAGTATTTT | CAISEPGWTGKREDTQYF
TRBD2 | TRBJ2-7 | TRBV5-1 | medium-sized | TGCGCCAGCAGCTTGGAGGGCGGGAGTCCCCCCTACGAGCAGTACTTC | CASSLEGGSPPYEQYF
TRBD2 | TRBJ2-7 | TRBV7-8 | NA | TGTGCCAGCAGCTCCGCACTAGCGGGAGGTTCTGAGCAGTACTTC | CASSSALAGGSEQYF
TRBD1 | TRBJ1-2 | TRBV5-5 | many | TGTGCCAGCAGCTTGGAGGGACAGGGGCAATATGGCTACACCTTC | CASSLEGQGQYGYTF
TRBD1 | TRBJ2-1 | TRBV3-1 | many | TGTGCCAGCAGCCAAAGGGACAGGGTCAACAATGAGCAGTTCTTC | CASSQRDRVNNEQFF
NA | TRBJ2-7 | TRBV7-3 | few | TGTGCCAGCAGCTTGGGACATGGCGCCTACGAGCAGTACTTC | CASSLGHGAYEQYF
TRBD1 | TRBJ2-3 | TRBV10-3 | few | TGTGCCATCAGGTGGACAGGGACCGATACGCAGTATTTT | CAIRWTGTDTQYF